The clone carrying this T cell receptor (beta chain) was picked up a small number of times. Its matching antigen is unknown. This entry belongs to a study of response to subunit inactivated influenza vaccine. Per germline, CDR1 SGHRS and CDR2 YFSETQ. The CDR3 is 14 amino acids. V dropped 5 bases and J dropped 4; count of bases not matched to a gene: 6. Study-level findings and limits: Authors suggested seasonal influenza vaccinations each recruit few new T cells.

TCRdb re-derived calls from the RT-PCR reads in MiXCR, one entry per CDR3 protein. The data contain 610,000 or so distinct CDR3 sequences, approximately 14% of them singletons. The sequencing used PBMCs from blood, collected 11 to 12 days after vaccination. The TCR was taken from a man between 45 and 60 years old who received an inactivated influenza vaccine. J is TRBJ2-1 and V is TRBV5-1; TRBD2 agrees at 7 bases. The CDR3 nucleotides are TGCGCCAGCAGGGAGGCGGGGGAGTACAATGAGCAGTTCTTC. Its translation is CASREAGEYNEQFF. The entire variable domain, with the rest obtained from reference TRBV5-1 and TRBJ2-1, is as follows: KAGVTQTPRYLIKTRGQQVTLSCSPISGHRSVSWYQQTPGQGLQFLFEYFSETQRNKGNFPGRFSGRQFSNSRSEMNVSTLELGDSALYLCASREAGEYNEQFFGPGTRLTVL.